This T cell receptor (beta chain) was captured by sequencing in a study of T cell repertoires in cytomegalovirus infection. Study background: Carrying CMV and the relevant HLA type showed in public TCR beta signatures. Study-level results: HLA-C-restricted CMV-specific TCR beta clonotypes were dominant in the ex vivo response.

Comment on this clonotype: No antigen is known for it.

Germline V CDR1 and CDR2: SGHRS, YFSETQ. The CDR3 extends over 15 amino acids. V was clipped by 0 bases and J by 2 bases, with 10 bases between them. Via MiXCR, TCRdb re-called the reads, giving one row per CDR3 protein. The sample includes some 800,000 distinct CDR3 sequences, 25% to 30% of them seen just once. V usage is TRBV5-1 and J usage is TRBJ2-3; D possibly corresponds to TRBD1 (5 bases). The receptor comes from a human donor in good health (CMV status not recorded). Some clones in this sample may be carry-over from other donors' samples. The specimen comprised cultured CD8+ T cells from PBMCs, sampled from culture after CMV antigen stimulation. The CDR3 region is CASSLGGRVTDTQYF. CDR3 bases: TGCGCCAGCAGCTTGGGGGGCAGGGTCACAGATACGCAGTATTTT.